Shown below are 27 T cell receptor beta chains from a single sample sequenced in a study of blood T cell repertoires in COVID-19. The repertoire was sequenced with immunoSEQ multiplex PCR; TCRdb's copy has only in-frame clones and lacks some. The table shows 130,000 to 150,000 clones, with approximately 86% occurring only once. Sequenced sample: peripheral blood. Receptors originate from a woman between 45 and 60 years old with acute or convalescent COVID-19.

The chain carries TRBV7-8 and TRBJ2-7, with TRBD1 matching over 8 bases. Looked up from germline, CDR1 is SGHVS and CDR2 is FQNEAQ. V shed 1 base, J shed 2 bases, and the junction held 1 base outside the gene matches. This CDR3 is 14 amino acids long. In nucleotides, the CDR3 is TGTGCCAGCAGCTTAGGGACAGGGCCCTACGAGCAGTACTTC. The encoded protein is CASSLGTGPYEQYF.

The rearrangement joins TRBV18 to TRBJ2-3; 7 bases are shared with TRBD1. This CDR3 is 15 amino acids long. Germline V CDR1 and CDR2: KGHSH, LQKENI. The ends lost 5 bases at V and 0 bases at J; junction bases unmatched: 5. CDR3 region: CASSVTGRSTDTQYF. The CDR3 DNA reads TGTGCCAGCTCAGTGACAGGGCGTAGCACAGATACGCAGTATTTT.

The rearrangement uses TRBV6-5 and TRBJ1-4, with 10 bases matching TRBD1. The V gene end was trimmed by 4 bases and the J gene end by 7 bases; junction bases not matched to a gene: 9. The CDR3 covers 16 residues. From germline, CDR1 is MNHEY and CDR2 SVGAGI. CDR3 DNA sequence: TGTGCCAGCAGTTCCCTCAGGACAGGGGGTAGTGAAAAACTGTTTTTT. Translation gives CASSSLRTGGSEKLFF.

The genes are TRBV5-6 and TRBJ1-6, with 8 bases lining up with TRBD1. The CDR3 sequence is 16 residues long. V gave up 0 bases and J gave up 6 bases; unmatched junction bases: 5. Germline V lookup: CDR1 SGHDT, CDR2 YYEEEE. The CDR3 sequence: CASSLGRGLINSPLHF. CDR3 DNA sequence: TGTGCCAGCAGCTTGGGCAGGGGGCTAATTAATTCACCCCTCCACTTT.

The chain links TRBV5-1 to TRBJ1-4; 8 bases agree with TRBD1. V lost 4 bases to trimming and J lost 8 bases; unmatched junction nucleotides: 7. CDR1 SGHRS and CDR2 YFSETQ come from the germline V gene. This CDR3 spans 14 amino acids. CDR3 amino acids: CASSETGVGEKLFF. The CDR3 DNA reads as TGCGCCAGCAGCGAGACAGGGGTTGGGGAAAAACTGTTTTTT.

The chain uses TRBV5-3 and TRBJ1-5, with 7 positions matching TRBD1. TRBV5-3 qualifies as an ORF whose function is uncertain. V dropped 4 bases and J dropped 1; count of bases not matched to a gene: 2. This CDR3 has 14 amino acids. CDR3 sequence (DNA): TGTGCCAGAAGCCCGGGACAGAGCAATCAGCCCCAGCATTTT. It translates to CARSPGQSNQPQHF.

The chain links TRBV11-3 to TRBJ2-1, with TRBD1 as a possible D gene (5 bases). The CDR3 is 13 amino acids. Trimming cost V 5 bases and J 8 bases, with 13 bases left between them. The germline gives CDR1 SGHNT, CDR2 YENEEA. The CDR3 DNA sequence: TGTGCCAGCAGCGTAACAGGATTCCATGAGCAGTTCTTC. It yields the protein CASSVTGFHEQFF. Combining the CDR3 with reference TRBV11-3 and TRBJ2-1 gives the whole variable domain EAGVVQSPRYKIIEKKQPVAFWCNPISGHNTLYWYLQNLGQGPELLIRYENEEAVDDSQLPKDRFSAERLKGVDSTLKIQPAELGDSAVYLCASSVTGFHEQFFGPGTRLTVL.

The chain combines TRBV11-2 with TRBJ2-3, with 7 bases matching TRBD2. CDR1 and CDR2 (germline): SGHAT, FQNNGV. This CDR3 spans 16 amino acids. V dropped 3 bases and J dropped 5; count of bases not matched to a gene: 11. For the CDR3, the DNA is TGTGCCAGCAGCTTTTCGTGGGGGGGAGCGGGAGATACGCAGTATTTT. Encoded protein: CASSFSWGGAGDTQYF.

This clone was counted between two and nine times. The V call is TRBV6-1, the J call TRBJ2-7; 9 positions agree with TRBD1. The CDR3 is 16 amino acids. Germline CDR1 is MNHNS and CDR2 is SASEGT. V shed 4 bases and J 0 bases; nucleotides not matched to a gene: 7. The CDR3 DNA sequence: TGTGCCAGCAGTGCGGAGACAGGGGGTGCCTCCTACGAGCAGTACTTC. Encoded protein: CASSAETGGASYEQYF.

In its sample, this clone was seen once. The CDR3 sequence: CASSEGSGGANEQFF. The CDR3 region has the DNA TGTGCCAGCAGTGAAGGAAGCGGGGGGGCGAATGAGCAGTTCTTC. This chain joins TRBV6-4 and TRBJ2-1; TRBD2 matches 10 bases. Germline-derived CDR1 and CDR2 are MRHNA and SNTAGT. This CDR3 spans 15 amino acids. V dropped 3 bases and J dropped 7; count of bases not matched to a gene: 6.

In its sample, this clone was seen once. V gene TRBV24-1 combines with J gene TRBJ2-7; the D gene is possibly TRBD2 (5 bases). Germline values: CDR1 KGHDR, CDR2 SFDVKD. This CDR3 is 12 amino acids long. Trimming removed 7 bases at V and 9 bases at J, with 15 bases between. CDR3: CATSGDGDLQYF. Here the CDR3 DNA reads TGTGCCACCAGCGGGGATGGGGATTTGCAGTACTTC.

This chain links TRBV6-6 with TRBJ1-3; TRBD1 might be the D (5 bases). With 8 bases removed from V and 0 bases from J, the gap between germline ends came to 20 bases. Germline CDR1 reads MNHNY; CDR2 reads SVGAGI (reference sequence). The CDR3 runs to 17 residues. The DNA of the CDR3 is TGTGCCAGCGGTCAATCGCGGGGGGGATACTCTGGAAACACCATATATTTT. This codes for CASGQSRGGYSGNTIYF.

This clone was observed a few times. In DNA form, the CDR3 reads TGCGCCAGCAGCATCCGGGACAGGGGCGCAATAGCCTCTGGAAACACCATATATTTT. Translated, it gives CASSIRDRGAIASGNTIYF. The chain combines TRBV5-1 with TRBJ1-3, with 10 bases identical to TRBD1. V gave up 4 bases and J gave up 0 bases; unmatched junction bases: 13. This CDR3 region has 19 residues. Germline assignment: CDR1 SGHRS and CDR2 YFSETQ. Supplemented by reference TRBV5-1 and TRBJ1-3, the full variable domain reads KAGVTQTPRYLIKTRGQQVTLSCSPISGHRSVSWYQQTPGQGLQFLFEYFSETQRNKGNFPGRFSGRQFSNSRSEMNVSTLELGDSALYLCASSIRDRGAIASGNTIYFGEGSWLTVV.

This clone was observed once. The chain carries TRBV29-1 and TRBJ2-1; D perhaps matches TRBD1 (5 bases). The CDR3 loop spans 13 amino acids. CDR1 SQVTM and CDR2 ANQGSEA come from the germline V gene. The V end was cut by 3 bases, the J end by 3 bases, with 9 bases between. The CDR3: CSVDWQGYNEQFF. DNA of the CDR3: TGCAGCGTTGATTGGCAGGGCTACAATGAGCAGTTCTTC.

CDR3 nucleotide sequence: TGCGCCAGCAGCTCTGCCGGGACAGGGAACGAGCAGTACTTC. Its protein is CASSSAGTGNEQYF. V gene TRBV5-1 combines with J gene TRBJ2-7, with 9 nucleotides matching TRBD1. In germline, CDR1 is SGHRS, CDR2 YFSETQ. Germline trimming cut 3 bases from V and 5 bases from J; bases unmatched to any gene: 6. The CDR3 is 14 amino acids. The full variable domain, in which reference TRBV5-1 and TRBJ2-7 provide the parts outside the CDR3, is KAGVTQTPRYLIKTRGQQVTLSCSPISGHRSVSWYQQTPGQGLQFLFEYFSETQRNKGNFPGRFSGRQFSNSRSEMNVSTLELGDSALYLCASSSAGTGNEQYFGPGTRLTVT.

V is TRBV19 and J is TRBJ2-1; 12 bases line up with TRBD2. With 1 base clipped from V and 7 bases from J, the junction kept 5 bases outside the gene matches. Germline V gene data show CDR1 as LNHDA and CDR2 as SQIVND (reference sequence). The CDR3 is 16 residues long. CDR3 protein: CASSIVSLAGGNEQFF. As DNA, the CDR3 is TGTGCCAGTAGTATAGTATCGCTAGCGGGAGGGAATGAGCAGTTCTTC.

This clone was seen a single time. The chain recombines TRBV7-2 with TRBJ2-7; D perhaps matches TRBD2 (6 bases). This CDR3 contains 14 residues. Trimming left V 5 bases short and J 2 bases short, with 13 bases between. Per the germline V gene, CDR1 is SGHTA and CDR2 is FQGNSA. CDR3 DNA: TGTGCCAGCAGCCAGACTAGGGGTCCCTACGAGCAGTACTTC. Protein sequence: CASSQTRGPYEQYF.

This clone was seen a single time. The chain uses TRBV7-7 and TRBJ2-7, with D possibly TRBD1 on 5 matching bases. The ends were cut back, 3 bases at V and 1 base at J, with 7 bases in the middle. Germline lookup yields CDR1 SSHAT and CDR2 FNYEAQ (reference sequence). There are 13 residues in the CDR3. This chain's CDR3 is CASSFRVSYEQYF. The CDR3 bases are TGTGCCAGCAGCTTCAGGGTGTCCTACGAGCAGTACTTC.

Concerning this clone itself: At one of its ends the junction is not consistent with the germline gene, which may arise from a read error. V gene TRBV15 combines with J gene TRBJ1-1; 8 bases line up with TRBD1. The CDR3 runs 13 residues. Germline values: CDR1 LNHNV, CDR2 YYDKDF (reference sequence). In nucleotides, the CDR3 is TGTGCCACCCGCAGGGGGCCGGACACTGAAGCTTTCTTT. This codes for CATRRGPDTEAFF.

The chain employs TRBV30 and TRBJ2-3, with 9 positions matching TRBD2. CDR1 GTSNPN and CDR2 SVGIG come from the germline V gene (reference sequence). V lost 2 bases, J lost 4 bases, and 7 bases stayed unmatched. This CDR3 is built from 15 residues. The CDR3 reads CAWSISGGPADTQYF. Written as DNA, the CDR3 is TGTGCCTGGAGTATCAGCGGGGGGCCGGCAGATACGCAGTATTTT.

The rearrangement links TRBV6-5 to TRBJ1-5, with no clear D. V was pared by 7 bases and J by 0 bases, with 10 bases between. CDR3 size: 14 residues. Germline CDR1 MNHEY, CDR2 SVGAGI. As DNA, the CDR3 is TGTGCCAGCACCCTCGAGTATAGCAATCAGCCCCAGCATTTT. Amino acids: CASTLEYSNQPQHF.

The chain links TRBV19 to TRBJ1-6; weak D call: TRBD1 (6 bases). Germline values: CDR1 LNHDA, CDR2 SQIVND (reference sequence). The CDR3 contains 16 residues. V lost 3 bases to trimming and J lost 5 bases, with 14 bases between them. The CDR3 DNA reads TGTGCCAGTAGTATTGTTCAGGGGTATCATAATTCACCCCTCCACTTT. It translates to CASSIVQGYHNSPLHF.

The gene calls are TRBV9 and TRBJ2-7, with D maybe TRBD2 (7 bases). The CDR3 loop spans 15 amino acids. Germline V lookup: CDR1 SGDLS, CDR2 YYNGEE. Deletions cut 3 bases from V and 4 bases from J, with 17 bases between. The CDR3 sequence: CASSEGRGAVYEQYF. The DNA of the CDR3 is TGTGCCAGCAGCGAGGGGAGGGGGGCTGTATACGAGCAGTACTTC.

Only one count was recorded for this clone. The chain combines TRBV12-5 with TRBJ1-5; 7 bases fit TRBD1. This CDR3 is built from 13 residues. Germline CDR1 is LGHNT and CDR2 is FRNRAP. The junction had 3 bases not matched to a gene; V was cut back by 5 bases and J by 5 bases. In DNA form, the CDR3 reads TGTGCTAGTGGTAGGACAGGTGATCAGCCCCAGCATTTT. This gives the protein CASGRTGDQPQHF.

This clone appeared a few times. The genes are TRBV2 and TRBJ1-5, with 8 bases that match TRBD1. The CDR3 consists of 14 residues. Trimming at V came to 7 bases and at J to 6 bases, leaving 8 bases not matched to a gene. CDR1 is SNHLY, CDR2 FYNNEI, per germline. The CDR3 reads CASMGTGRSQPQHF. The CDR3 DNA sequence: TGTGCCAGCATGGGGACAGGTCGAAGTCAGCCCCAGCATTTT. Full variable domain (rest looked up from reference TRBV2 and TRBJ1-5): EPEVTQTPSHQVTQMGQEVILRCVPISNHLYFYWYRQILGQKVEFLVSFYNNEISEKSEIFDDQFSVERPDGSNFTLKIRSTKLEDSAMYFCASMGTGRSQPQHFGDGTRLSIL.

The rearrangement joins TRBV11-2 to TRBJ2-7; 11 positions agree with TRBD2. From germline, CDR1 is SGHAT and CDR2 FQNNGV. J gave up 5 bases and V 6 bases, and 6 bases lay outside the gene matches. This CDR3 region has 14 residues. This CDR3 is CASRTSGSWDEQYF. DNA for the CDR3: TGTGCCAGCAGAACTAGCGGGAGTTGGGACGAGCAGTACTTC.

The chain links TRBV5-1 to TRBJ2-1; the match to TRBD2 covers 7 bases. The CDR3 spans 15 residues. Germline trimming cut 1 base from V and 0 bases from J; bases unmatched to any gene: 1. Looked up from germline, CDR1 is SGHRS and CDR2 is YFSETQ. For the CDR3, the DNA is TGCGCCAGCAGCTTGTCGGGAGGCTCCTACAATGAGCAGTTCTTC. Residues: CASSLSGGSYNEQFF.